Following are 28 T cell receptor beta chains from one sample sequenced in a study of neoadjuvant anti-PD-1 for oral cavity cancer. Time point noted: after neoadjuvant nivolumab, at surgical resection. Generated by immunoSEQ multiplex PCR, the TCRdb table keeps only in-frame clones and is missing some. This sample yields 35,000 to 40,000 clones, of which around 40% are seen a single time; around 16% belongs to the top ten. The sample in question was tumor tissue, obtained after nivolumab (anti-PD-1) treatment. The source is a person between 40 and 85 years old with oral cavity squamous cell carcinoma.

The V and J genes are TRBV6-1 and TRBJ1-2; 9 bases fit TRBD1. CDR1 is MNHNS, CDR2 SASEGT, per germline. The CDR3 loop spans 13 amino acids. V gave up 3 bases and J gave up 7 bases; unmatched junction bases: 3. CDR3 DNA sequence: TGTGCCAGCAGTGAGGGACAGGGAGGTGGCTACACCTTC. It specifies CASSEGQGGGYTF.

This clone was seen once. V and J are TRBV9 and TRBJ1-2; D is undetermined. Germline CDR1 reads SGDLS; CDR2 reads YYNGEE. Trimming cost V 3 bases and J 4 bases, with 16 bases left between them. The CDR3 has 15 amino acids. CDR3 DNA sequence: TGTGCCAGCAGCGCTCGGACGGATAGGATCTATGGCTACACCTTC. It yields the protein CASSARTDRIYGYTF.

The chain uses TRBV29-1 and TRBJ1-1, with D perhaps TRBD1 (6 bases). The V gene lost 7 bases and the J gene lost 6 bases, with 27 bases spanning the gap. The CDR3 runs to 16 residues. The germline CDR1 and CDR2 sequences are SQVTM and ANQGSEA. CDR3 sequence (DNA): TGCAGCGGCCACAGGGACATTATTGAAACATCCCCTGAAGCTTTCTTT. It encodes CSGHRDIIETSPEAFF.

This clone was seen only a few times. V usage is TRBV7-9 and J usage is TRBJ2-1; the D gene is possibly TRBD1 (6 bases). The CDR3 totals 15 residues. Germline V gives CDR1 SEHNR, CDR2 FQNEAQ (reference sequence). Trimming cost V 5 bases and J 5 bases, with 16 bases left between them. The CDR3 region has the DNA TGTGCCAGCAGCCCTCCCTGGACAGCCAACAATGAGCAGTTCTTC. Translation: CASSPPWTANNEQFF.

The chain couples TRBV29-1 to TRBJ2-7; D gene ambiguous. CDR3 length: 11 amino acids. Deletions cut 4 bases from V and 5 bases from J, with 9 bases between. In germline, CDR1 is SQVTM, CDR2 ANQGSEA. The CDR3 DNA is TGCAGCGTTGGGAACCTTGACGAGCAGTACTTC. Translating gives CSVGNLDEQYF.

This clone has a handful of counts. J is TRBJ2-1 and V is TRBV15; 11 nucleotides agree with TRBD2. CDR1 and CDR2 from the germline V gene are LNHNV and YYDKDF (reference sequence). The trim removed 5 bases at V and 1 base at J, leaving 7 bases unmatched. The CDR3 extends over 17 amino acids. The chain's CDR3 is CATSPLTSGGSYNEQFF. The DNA for the CDR3 is TGTGCCACCAGCCCCCTAACTAGCGGGGGATCCTACAATGAGCAGTTCTTC.

The CDR3 coding sequence is TGTGCCAGCAGCTTGTTCTCGGAGGTCTACACCTTC. This sequence encodes CASSLFSEVYTF. The genes are TRBV5-4 and TRBJ1-2; D uncertain. This CDR3 comprises 12 residues. The V end was cut by 1 base, the J end by 10 bases, with 11 bases between. Germline V gives CDR1 SGHNT, CDR2 YYREEE (reference sequence).

This clone was detected a few times. The gene calls are TRBV30 and TRBJ1-1, with D unclear. Trimming took off 2 bases at V and 5 bases at J, with 12 bases between the two ends. Germline V lookup: CDR1 GTSNPN, CDR2 SVGIG (reference sequence). The CDR3 has 13 amino acids. As DNA, the CDR3 is TGTGCCTGGAGTCACAGTGGGAGGACTGAAGCTTTCTTT. Translated, it gives CAWSHSGRTEAFF.

The chain employs TRBV7-2 and TRBJ1-4, with D possibly TRBD1 on 5 matching bases. The CDR3 totals 15 residues. From germline, CDR1 is SGHTA and CDR2 FQGNSA. With 8 bases removed from V and 4 bases from J, the gap between germline ends came to 17 bases. The CDR3 loop is CASGAGGTGNEKLFF. In DNA form, the CDR3 reads TGTGCCAGCGGAGCTGGGGGGACGGGTAATGAAAAACTGTTTTTT.

This chain joins TRBV5-8 and TRBJ1-1; TRBD1 agrees at 7 bases. J lost 3 bases, V lost 4 bases, and 6 bases had no gene match. Germline CDR1 is SGHTS and CDR2 is YDEGEE. The CDR3 consists of 14 residues. Written as DNA, the CDR3 is TGTGCCAGCAGCCCAGGACAGGCGGACACTGAAGCTTTCTTT. Translating it yields CASSPGQADTEAFF.

This clone was detected only a few times. The chain is built from TRBV11-2 and TRBJ2-1; D is perhaps TRBD1 (5 bases). Per the germline V gene, CDR1 is SGHAT and CDR2 is FQNNGV. This CDR3 contains 14 residues. Trimming pared 3 bases from V and 0 bases from J, leaving 6 bases between. The CDR3 sequence: CASSFDSSYNEQFF. The CDR3 DNA is TGTGCCAGCAGCTTTGACAGCTCCTACAATGAGCAGTTCTTC.

This clone has a count of ten or more. This rearrangement joins TRBV2 to TRBJ2-2; unclear D gene. This CDR3 has 11 amino acids. Germline V gives CDR1 SNHLY, CDR2 FYNNEI. Trimming removed 6 bases from V and 7 bases from J, with 6 bases in between. CDR3 in amino acids: CASRRDGELFF. The CDR3 nucleotides are TGTGCCAGCAGAAGGGACGGGGAGCTGTTTTTT.

In this sample, this clone turned up once. This rearrangement joins TRBV18 to TRBJ1-4, with D unresolved. The CDR3 covers 13 residues. The V gene lost 8 bases and the J gene lost 4 bases, with 11 bases spanning the gap. In germline, CDR1 is KGHSH, CDR2 LQKENI. The CDR3 protein is CASLPGLNEKLFF. The CDR3 DNA reads as TGTGCCAGCCTACCAGGTCTTAATGAAAAACTGTTTTTT.

This chain joins TRBV19 and TRBJ2-7; D is possibly TRBD1 (6 bases). The germline V gene encodes CDR1 LNHDA and CDR2 SQIVND (reference sequence). The CDR3 contains 13 residues. The CDR3 protein is CAVKGGQSYEQYF. The CDR3 DNA sequence: TGTGCGGTGAAAGGGGGTCAATCCTACGAGCAGTACTTC.

This clone was detected ten times or more. V and J are TRBV18 and TRBJ1-5; D is undetermined. CDR3 length equals 12 residues. CDR1 is KGHSH, CDR2 LQKENI, per germline. The V gene lost 6 bases and the J gene lost 1 base, with 4 bases spanning the gap. In DNA form, the CDR3 reads TGTGCCAGCTCGGGGAGCAATCAGCCCCAGCATTTT. It translates to CASSGSNQPQHF. Filled out from reference TRBV18 and TRBJ1-5, the complete variable domain reads NAGVMQNPRHLVRRRGQEARLRCSPMKGHSHVYWYRQLPEEGLKFMVYLQKENIIDESGMPKERFSAEFPKEGPSILRIQQVVRGDSAAYFCASSGSNQPQHFGDGTRLSIL.

This chain links TRBV29-1 with TRBJ2-6, with 10 bases that match TRBD1. The V and J ends lost 4 bases and 0 bases, in that order; junction bases with no gene match: 3. The germline CDR1 and CDR2 sequences are SQVTM and ANQGSEA. CDR3 length: 16 amino acids. CDR3: CSVGQGASSGANVLTF. CDR3 coding DNA: TGCAGCGTTGGACAGGGGGCGAGCTCTGGGGCCAACGTCCTGACTTTC.

The genes are TRBV2 and TRBJ2-6; TRBD1 agrees at 7 bases. Germline V gene sequence: CDR1 SNHLY, CDR2 FYNNEI. V was pared by 10 bases and J by 1 base, with 7 bases of the junction left unmatched. The CDR3 is made up of 15 amino acids. The CDR3 bases are TGTGCCATCATCCGCAGGGGGTCTGGGGCCAACGTCCTGACTTTC. Protein sequence: CAIIRRGSGANVLTF.

This clone came up many times. The rearrangement links TRBV7-8 to TRBJ2-7, with a tentative D call TRBD2 (6 bases). Germline lookup yields CDR1 SGHVS and CDR2 FQNEAQ. The ends were cut back, 5 bases at V and 2 bases at J, with 25 bases in the middle. This CDR3 has 18 residues. Written as DNA, the CDR3 is TGTGCCAGCAGCCCCGTTATTATTCCGCCTAGCGCGGCCTACGAGCAGTACTTC. Protein: CASSPVIIPPSAAYEQYF.

This clone turned up a few times. The chain joins TRBV11-2 to TRBJ2-3; 9 positions match TRBD1. This CDR3 is built from 15 residues. Per the germline V gene, CDR1 is SGHAT and CDR2 is FQNNGV. With 4 bases clipped from V and 5 bases from J, the junction kept 7 bases outside the gene matches. CDR3 loop: CASSSRTGDGDTQYF. CDR3 bases: TGTGCCAGCAGCTCCAGGACAGGGGACGGAGATACGCAGTATTTT.

The CDR3 spells CASSIDRGVVNTEAFF. CDR3 DNA: TGTGCCAGTAGTATAGATCGGGGCGTTGTGAACACTGAAGCTTTCTTT. The chain employs TRBV19 and TRBJ1-1; TRBD1 might be the D (5 bases). The V gene lost 0 bases and the J gene lost 0 bases, with 11 bases spanning the gap. The CDR3 is 16 residues long. The V gene's germline CDR1 is LNHDA and CDR2 SQIVND (reference sequence).

This clone was detected ten times or more. Other DNA sequences from this sample encode an identical CDR3 as well. V gene TRBV7-3 combines with J gene TRBJ2-3, with unresolved D. CDR1 SGHTA and CDR2 FQGTGA come from the germline V gene. The CDR3 totals 12 residues. Trimming took 5 bases from V and 6 from J, leaving 9 bases between them. CDR3 nucleotides: TGTGCCAGCAGCCGGCCCGGTGATACGCAGTATTTT. This encodes CASSRPGDTQYF.

The chain recombines TRBV4-1 with TRBJ2-1; D not resolved. There are 15 residues in the CDR3. With 1 base removed from V and 4 bases from J, the gap between germline ends came to 11 bases. Germline values: CDR1 MGHRA, CDR2 YSYEKL. The CDR3 here is CASSQVPAAYNEQFF. The CDR3, as DNA: TGCGCCAGCAGCCAAGTTCCCGCCGCTTACAATGAGCAGTTCTTC.

V is TRBV5-1 and J is TRBJ2-5; D is unresolved. The length of the CDR3 is 11 residues. The germline V and J ends were trimmed by 4 bases and 1 base, with 2 bases remaining between them. Per the germline V gene, CDR1 is SGHRS and CDR2 is YFSETQ. The CDR3 region has the DNA TGCGCCAGCAGCCGCCAAGAGACCCAGTACTTC. It yields the protein CASSRQETQYF.

The J gene is TRBJ2-7, the V gene TRBV11-2; possible D gene TRBD2, 6 bases. This CDR3 spans 12 amino acids. The V gene lost 2 bases and the J gene lost 4 bases, with 6 bases spanning the gap. Germline loops: CDR1 SGHAT, CDR2 FQNNGV. CDR3 sequence reads: CASSLRGYEQYF. CDR3 nucleotides: TGTGCCAGCAGCTTACGGGGGTACGAGCAGTACTTC.

The chain joins TRBV6-6 to TRBJ1-6; D is possibly TRBD1 (5 bases). CDR3 length: 14 amino acids. From germline, CDR1 is MNHNY and CDR2 SVGAGI (reference sequence). V was trimmed by 2 bases and J by 7 bases, leaving 9 bases between them. The CDR3: CASSYGGSNSPLHF. Written as DNA, the CDR3 is TGTGCCAGCAGTTACGGGGGGTCCAATTCACCCCTCCACTTT.

Notes on this clone: This specimen includes other DNA sequences encoding the same CDR3. The V call is TRBV19, the J call TRBJ1-5; D remains ambiguous. The length of the CDR3 is 13 residues. The V and J ends lost 3 bases and 4 bases respectively, with 7 bases between them. CDR1 and CDR2 (germline): LNHDA, SQIVND (reference sequence). The CDR3 loop reads CASSIWQNQPQHF. The CDR3 DNA reads TGTGCCAGTAGTATCTGGCAAAATCAGCCCCAGCATTTT.

This clone was observed a few times. The chain couples TRBV19 to TRBJ2-2; D possibly matches TRBD1 or TRBD2 (5 bases each). Trimming left V 1 base short and J 7 bases short, with 10 bases between. CDR3 size: 14 residues. Germline-derived CDR1 and CDR2 are LNHDA and SQIVND (reference sequence). The CDR3: CASSIGGSYGELFF. DNA for the CDR3: TGTGCCAGTAGTATAGGGGGGAGTTACGGGGAGCTGTTTTTT.

The chain has TRBV18 and TRBJ2-1; D remains ambiguous. There are 14 residues in the CDR3. CDR1 and CDR2 (germline): KGHSH, LQKENI. V lost 2 bases and J lost 2, with 7 bases in between. Written as DNA, the CDR3 is TGTGCCAGCTCACCAAGGTCTACCTACAATGAGCAGTTCTTC. Its protein is CASSPRSTYNEQFF.